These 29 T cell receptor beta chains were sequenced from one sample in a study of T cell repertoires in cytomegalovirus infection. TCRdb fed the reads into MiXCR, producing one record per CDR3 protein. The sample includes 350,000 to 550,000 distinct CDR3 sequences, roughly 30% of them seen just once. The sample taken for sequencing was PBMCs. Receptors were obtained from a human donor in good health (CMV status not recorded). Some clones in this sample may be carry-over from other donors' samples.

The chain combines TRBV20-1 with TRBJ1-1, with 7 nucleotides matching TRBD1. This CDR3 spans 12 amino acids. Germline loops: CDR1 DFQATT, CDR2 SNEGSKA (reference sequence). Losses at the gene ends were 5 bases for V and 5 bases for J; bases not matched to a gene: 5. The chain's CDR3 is CSAPDRETEAFF. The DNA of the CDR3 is TGCAGTGCTCCCGACAGGGAGACTGAAGCTTTCTTT.

CDR3 coding DNA: TGTGCCAGCAGCTTAACTGGAACAGGGACGAATGGCTACACCTTC. This codes for CASSLTGTGTNGYTF. The chain links TRBV7-2 to TRBJ1-2; D possibly corresponds to TRBD1 (6 bases). V lost 2 bases and J lost 6, with 16 bases in between. The CDR3 is 15 residues long. The germline gives CDR1 SGHTA, CDR2 FQGNSA. Full variable domain (rest looked up from reference TRBV7-2 and TRBJ1-2): GAGVSQSPSNKVTEKGKDVELRCDPISGHTALYWYRQSLGQGLEFLIYFQGNSAPDKSGLPSDRFSAERTGGSVSTLTIQRTQQEDSAVYLCASSLTGTGTNGYTFGSGTRLTVV.

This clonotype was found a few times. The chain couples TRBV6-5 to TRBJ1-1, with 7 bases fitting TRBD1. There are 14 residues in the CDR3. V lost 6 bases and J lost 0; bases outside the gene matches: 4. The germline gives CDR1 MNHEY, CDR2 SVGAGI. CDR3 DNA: TGTGCCAGCAGAACGACAGGGCTGAACACTGAAGCTTTCTTT. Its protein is CASRTTGLNTEAFF.

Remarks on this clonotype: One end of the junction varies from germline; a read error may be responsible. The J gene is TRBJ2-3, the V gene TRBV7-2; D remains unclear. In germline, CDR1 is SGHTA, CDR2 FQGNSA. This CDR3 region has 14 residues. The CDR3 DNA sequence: TGTGCCAGCAGCACCCAAGGACCCTCTTATACTCAGTATTTT. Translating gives CASSTQGPSYTQYF.

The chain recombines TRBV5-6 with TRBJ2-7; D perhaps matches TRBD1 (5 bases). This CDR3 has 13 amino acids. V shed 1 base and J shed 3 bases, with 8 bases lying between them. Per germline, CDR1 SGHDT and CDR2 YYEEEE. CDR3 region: CASSLMTVYEQYF. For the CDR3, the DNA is TGTGCCAGCAGCTTGATGACAGTCTACGAGCAGTACTTC.

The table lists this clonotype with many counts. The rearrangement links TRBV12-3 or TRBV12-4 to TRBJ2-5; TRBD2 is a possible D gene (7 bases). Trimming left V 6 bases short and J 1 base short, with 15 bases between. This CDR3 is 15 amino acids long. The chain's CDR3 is CASRGAGRAQETQYF. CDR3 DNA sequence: TGTGCCAGCAGGGGGGCAGGGAGGGCCCAAGAGACCCAGTACTTC.

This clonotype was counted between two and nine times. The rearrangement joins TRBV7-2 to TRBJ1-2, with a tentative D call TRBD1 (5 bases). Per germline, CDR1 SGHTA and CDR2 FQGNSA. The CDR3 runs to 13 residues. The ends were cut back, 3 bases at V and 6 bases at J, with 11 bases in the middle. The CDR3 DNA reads TGTGCCAGCAGCTTCTTACGGGGGAATGGCTACACCTTC. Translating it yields CASSFLRGNGYTF.

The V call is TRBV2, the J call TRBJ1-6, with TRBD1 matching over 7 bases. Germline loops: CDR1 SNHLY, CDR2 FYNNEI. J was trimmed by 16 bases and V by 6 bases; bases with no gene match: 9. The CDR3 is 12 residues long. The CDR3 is CASSQTGTRLHF. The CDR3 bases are TGTGCCAGCAGCCAGACAGGGACCCGTCTCCACTTT.

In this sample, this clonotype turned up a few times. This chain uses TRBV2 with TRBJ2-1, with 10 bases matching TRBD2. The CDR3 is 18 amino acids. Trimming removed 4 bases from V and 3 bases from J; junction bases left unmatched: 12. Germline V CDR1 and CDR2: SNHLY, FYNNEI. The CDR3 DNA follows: TGTGCCAGCAGTGTCCCAGCGGGGGGGCCCGAGGTCTACAATGAGCAGTTCTTC. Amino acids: CASSVPAGGPEVYNEQFF.

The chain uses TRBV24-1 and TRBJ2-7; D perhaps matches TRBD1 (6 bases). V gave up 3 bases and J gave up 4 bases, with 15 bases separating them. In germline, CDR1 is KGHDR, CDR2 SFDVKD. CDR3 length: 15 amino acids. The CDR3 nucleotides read TGTGCCACCAGTGATCGGGTAGGGACAAGGTACGAGCAGTACTTC. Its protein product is CATSDRVGTRYEQYF.

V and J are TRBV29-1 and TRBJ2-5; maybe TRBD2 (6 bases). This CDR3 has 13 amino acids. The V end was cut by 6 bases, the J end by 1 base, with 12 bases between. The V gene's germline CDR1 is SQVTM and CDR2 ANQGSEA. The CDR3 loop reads CSVGLVLQETQYF. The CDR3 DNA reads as TGCAGCGTGGGACTCGTACTCCAAGAGACCCAGTACTTC.

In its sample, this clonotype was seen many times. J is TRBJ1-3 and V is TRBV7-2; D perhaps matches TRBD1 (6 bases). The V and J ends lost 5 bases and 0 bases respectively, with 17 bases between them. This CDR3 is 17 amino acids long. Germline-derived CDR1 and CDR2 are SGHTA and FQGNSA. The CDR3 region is CASSTRWGGASGNTIYF. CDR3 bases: TGTGCCAGCAGCACTCGGTGGGGGGGCGCCTCTGGAAACACCATATATTTT.

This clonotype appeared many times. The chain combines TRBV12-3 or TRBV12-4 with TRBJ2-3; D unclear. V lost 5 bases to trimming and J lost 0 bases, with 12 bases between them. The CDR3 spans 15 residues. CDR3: CASSLHGASTDTQYF. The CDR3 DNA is TGTGCCAGCAGTCTTCACGGAGCTAGCACAGATACGCAGTATTTT.

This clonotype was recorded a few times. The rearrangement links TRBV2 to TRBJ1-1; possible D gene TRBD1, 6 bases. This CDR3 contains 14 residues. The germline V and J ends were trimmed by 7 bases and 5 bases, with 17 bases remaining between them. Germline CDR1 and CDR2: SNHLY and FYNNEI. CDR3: CASTPRGRGTEAFF. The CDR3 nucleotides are TGTGCCAGCACCCCTCGGGGGAGGGGGACTGAAGCTTTCTTT. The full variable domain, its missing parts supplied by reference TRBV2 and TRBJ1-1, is EPEVTQTPSHQVTQMGQEVILRCVPISNHLYFYWYRQILGQKVEFLVSFYNNEISEKSEIFDDQFSVERPDGSNFTLKIRSTKLEDSAMYFCASTPRGRGTEAFFGQGTRLTVV.

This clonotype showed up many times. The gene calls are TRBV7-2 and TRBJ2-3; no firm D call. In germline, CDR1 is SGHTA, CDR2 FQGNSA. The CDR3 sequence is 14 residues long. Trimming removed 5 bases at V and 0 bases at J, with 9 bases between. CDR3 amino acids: CASSLTSSTDTQYF. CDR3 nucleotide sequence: TGTGCCAGCAGCCTGACGAGTAGCACAGATACGCAGTATTTT.

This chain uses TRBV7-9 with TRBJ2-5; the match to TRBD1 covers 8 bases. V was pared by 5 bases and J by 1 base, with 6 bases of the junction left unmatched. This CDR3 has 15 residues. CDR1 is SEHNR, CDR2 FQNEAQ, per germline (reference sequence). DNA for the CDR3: TGTGCCAGCAGCGATCGACAGGGGCTCCAAGAGACCCAGTACTTC. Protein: CASSDRQGLQETQYF.

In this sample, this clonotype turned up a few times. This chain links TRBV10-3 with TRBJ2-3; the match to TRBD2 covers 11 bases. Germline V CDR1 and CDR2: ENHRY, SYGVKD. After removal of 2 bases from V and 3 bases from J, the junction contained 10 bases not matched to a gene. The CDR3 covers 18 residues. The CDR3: CAISETTLAGGSTDTQYF. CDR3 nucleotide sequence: TGTGCCATCAGTGAGACGACTCTAGCGGGGGGTTCGACAGATACGCAGTATTTT.

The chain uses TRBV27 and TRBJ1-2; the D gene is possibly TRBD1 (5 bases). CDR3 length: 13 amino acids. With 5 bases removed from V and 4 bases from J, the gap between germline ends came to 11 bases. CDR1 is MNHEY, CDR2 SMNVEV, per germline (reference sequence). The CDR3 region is CASSPFGGYGYTF. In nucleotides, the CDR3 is TGTGCCAGCAGTCCCTTCGGGGGCTATGGCTACACCTTC.

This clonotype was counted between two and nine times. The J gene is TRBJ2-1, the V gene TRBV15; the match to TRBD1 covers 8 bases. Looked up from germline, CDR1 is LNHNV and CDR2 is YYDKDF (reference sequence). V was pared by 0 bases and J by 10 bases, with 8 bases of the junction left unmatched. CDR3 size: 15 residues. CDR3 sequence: CATSREGQVSDEQFF. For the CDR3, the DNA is TGTGCCACCAGCAGAGAGGGACAGGTTAGCGACGAGCAGTTCTTC.

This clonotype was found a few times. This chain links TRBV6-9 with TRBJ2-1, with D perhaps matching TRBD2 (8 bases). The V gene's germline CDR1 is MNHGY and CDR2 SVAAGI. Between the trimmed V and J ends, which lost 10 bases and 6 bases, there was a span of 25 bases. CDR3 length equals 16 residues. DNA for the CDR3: TGTGCCATTCCGACAGGGTCGGGGGGGCGGGTCAATGAGCAGTTCTTC. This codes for CAIPTGSGGRVNEQFF.

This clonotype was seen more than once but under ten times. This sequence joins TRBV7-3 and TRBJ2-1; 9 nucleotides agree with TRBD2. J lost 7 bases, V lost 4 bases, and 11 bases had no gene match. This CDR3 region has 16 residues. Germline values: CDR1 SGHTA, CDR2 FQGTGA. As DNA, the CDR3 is TGTGCCAGCAGCTGGTCAGGGGCGCTAGCGGGGAATGAGCAGTTCTTC. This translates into CASSWSGALAGNEQFF.

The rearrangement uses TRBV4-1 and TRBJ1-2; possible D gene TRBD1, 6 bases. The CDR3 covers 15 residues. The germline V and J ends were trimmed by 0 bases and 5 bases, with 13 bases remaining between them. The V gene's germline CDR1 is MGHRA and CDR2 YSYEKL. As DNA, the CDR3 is TGCGCCAGCAGCCAAGATCAGGGTAGGGGGTATGGCTACACCTTC. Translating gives CASSQDQGRGYGYTF.

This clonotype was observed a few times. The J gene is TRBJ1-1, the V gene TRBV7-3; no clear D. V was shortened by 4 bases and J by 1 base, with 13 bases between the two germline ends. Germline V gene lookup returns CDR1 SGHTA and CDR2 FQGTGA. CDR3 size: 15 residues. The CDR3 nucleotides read TGTGCCAGCAGCTGGACCGCCACTGGGAACACTGAAGCTTTCTTT. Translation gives CASSWTATGNTEAFF.

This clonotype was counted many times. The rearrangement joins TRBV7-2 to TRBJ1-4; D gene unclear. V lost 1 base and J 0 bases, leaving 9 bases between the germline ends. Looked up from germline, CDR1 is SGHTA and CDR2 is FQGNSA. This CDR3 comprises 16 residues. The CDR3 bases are TGTGCCAGCAGCTTAGGTCTTTTTTCAACTAATGAAAAACTGTTTTTT. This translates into CASSLGLFSTNEKLFF.

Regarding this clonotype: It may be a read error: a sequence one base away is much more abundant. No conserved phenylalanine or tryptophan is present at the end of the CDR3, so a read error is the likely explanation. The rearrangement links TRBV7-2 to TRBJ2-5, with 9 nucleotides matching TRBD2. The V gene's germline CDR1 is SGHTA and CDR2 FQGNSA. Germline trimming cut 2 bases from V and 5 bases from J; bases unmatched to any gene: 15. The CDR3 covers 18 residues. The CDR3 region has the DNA TGTGCCAGCAGCTTATGGGCGCGGAGGGAGCGGGGGGTTGAGACCCAGTACTTA. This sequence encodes CASSLWARRERGVETQYL.

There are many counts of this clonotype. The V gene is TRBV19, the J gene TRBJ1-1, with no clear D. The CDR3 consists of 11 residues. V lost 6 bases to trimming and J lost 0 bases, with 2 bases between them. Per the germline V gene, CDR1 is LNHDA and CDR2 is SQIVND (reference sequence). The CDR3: CASRLNTEAFF. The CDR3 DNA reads TGTGCCAGTAGGCTGAACACTGAAGCTTTCTTT.

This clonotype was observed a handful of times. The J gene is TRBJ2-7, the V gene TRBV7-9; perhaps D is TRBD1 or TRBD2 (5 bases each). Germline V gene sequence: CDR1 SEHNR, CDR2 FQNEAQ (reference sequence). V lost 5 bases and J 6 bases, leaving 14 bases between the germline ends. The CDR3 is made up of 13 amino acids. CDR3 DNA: TGTGCCAGCAGCCGGGACGTCTCCCTCGAGCAGTACTTC. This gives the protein CASSRDVSLEQYF.

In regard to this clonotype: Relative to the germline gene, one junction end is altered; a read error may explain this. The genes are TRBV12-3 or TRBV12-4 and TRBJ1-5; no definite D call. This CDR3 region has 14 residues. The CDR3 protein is CASSFLGSAQPPHF. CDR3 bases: TGTGCCAGCAGTTTTCTTGGGTCTGCTCAGCCCCCGCATTTT.

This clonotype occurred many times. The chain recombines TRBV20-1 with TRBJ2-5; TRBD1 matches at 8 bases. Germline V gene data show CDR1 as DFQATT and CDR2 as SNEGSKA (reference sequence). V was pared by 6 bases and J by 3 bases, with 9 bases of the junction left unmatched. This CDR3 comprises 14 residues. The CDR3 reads CSAQDRDWEETQYF. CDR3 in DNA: TGCAGTGCACAGGACAGGGATTGGGAAGAGACCCAGTACTTC.